Here is one T cell receptor (beta chain) with its context. What it recognizes is unknown. This record comes from a study of T-cell memory formation after mild COVID-19. TCRdb called the 5' RACE reads again in MiXCR, with one record for every CDR3 protein. The table has about half a million distinct CDR3 sequences, 15% to 20% seen once; the top ten hold over 9%. Whole-study results and caveats: Most CD4+ clones that shrank were in CM and EM, while CD8+ ones turned up in EMRA.

This CDR3 is built from 16 residues. V dropped 0 bases and J dropped 8 bases, with 19 bases sitting between them. Germline values: CDR1 MNHNS, CDR2 SASEGT. The J gene is TRBJ1-2, the V gene TRBV6-1; D gene ambiguous. The sequencing sample was made of PBMCs or a T cell subset sorted from them (not recorded which). This clonotype was obtained from an adult woman who had mild COVID-19 (a few samples of this study predate the infection). Cell type and time point are not known. The CDR3 here is CASSEARVRTARGYTF. The CDR3 DNA sequence: TGTGCCAGCAGTGAAGCTCGGGTCCGGACCGCACGCGGCTACACCTTC.